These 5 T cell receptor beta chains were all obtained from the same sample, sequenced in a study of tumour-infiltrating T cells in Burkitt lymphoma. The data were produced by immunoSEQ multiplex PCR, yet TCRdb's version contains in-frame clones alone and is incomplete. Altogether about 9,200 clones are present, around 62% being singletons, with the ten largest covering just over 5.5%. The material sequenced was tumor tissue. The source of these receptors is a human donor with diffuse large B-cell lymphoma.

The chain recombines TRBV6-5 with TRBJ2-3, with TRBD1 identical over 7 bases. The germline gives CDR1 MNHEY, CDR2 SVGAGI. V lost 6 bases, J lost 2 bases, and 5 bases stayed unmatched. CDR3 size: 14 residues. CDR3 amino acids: CASRRDRATDTQYF. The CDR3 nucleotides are TGTGCCAGCAGACGCGACAGGGCCACAGATACGCAGTATTTT.

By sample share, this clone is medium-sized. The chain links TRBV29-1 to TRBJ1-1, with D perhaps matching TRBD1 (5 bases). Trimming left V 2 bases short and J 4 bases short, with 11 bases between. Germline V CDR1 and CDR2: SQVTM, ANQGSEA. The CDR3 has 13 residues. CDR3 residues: CSVEIEGSTEAFF. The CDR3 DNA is TGCAGCGTTGAAATCGAGGGGTCCACTGAAGCTTTCTTT.

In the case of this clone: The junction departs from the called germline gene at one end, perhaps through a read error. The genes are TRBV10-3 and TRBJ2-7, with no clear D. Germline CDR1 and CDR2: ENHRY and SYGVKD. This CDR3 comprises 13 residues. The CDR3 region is CAIRLGTTDEHYF. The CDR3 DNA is TGTGCCATCCGTCTGGGCACTACGGACGAGCATTACTTC.

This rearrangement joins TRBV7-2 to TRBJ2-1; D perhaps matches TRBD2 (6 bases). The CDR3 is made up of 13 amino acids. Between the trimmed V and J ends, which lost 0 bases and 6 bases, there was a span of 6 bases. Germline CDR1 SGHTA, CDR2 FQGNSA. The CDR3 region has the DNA TGTGCCAGCAGCTTAGCGGGGGGCAATGAGCAGTTCTTC. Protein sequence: CASSLAGGNEQFF.

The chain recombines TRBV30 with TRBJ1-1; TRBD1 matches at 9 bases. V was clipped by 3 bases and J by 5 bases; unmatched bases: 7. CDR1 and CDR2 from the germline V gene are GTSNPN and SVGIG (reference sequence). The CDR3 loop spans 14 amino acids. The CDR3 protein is CAWSPGQGRTEAFF. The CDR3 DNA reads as TGTGCCTGGAGCCCGGGACAGGGAAGGACTGAAGCTTTCTTT.